A selection of T cell receptor beta chains follows, all from one sample in a study of blood T cell repertoires in COVID-19. The repertoire was sequenced with immunoSEQ multiplex PCR; TCRdb's copy has only in-frame clones and lacks some. The repertoire includes 45,000 to 55,000 clones, 89% of them detected once, and approximately 28% sits in the top ten. Sequences were obtained from peripheral blood. The receptor set was obtained from a woman aged 80 or older with acute or convalescent COVID-19. CDR3s include the opening cysteine and the closing phenylalanine or tryptophan. D genes are given only for firm matches. Not all rows give a size; the values are once, few, many and, for expanded clones, a class.

clone_size	j_call	d_call	v_call	cdr3_aa	cdr3_nt
NA	TRBJ1-4	NA	TRBV7-9	CASSPSSATNEKLFF	TGTGCCAGCAGCCCATCTTCGGCAACTAATGAAAAACTGTTTTTT
few	TRBJ1-1	TRBD1	TRBV2	CASSLQGPDTEAFF	TGTGCCAGCAGCCTACAGGGGCCTGACACTGAAGCTTTCTTT
NA	TRBJ2-7	TRBD2	TRBV6-4	CASSDSNGLGVQQYF	TGTGCCAGCAGTGACTCGAACGGACTAGGGGTACAGCAGTACTTC
NA	TRBJ1-4	TRBD1	TRBV5-1	CASSPDRVNEKLFF	TGCGCCAGCAGCCCGGACAGGGTTAATGAAAAACTGTTTTTT
NA	TRBJ1-2	NA	TRBV27	CASSSGGLGGYTF	TGTGCCAGCAGTTCGGGGGGGCTTGGTGGCTACACCTTC
NA	TRBJ1-3	NA	TRBV19	CASSIVRSEVSGNTIYF	TGTGCCAGTAGTATCGTTCGGTCAGAGGTCTCTGGAAACACCATATATTTT
NA	TRBJ1-4	TRBD1	TRBV18	CASSPGQDPATNEKLFF	TGTGCCAGCTCACCCGGACAGGACCCAGCAACTAATGAAAAACTGTTTTTT
NA	TRBJ1-1	TRBD1	TRBV7-8	CASIRGRGNTEAFF	TGTGCCAGCATCAGGGGGCGCGGGAACACTGAAGCTTTCTTT
NA	TRBJ2-5	NA	TRBV10-3	CAISENTETQYF	TGTGCCATCAGTGAGAACACAGAGACCCAGTACTTC
NA	TRBJ2-1	NA	TRBV5-1	CASSSGTTYNEQFF	TGCGCCAGCAGCTCGGGGACAACGTACAATGAGCAGTTCTTC
NA	TRBJ1-2	NA	TRBV2	CASRRDGEGYTF	TGTGCCAGCAGGCGGGACGGTGAAGGCTACACCTTC
NA	TRBJ2-1	TRBD2	TRBV11-2	CASSYGLAGGNEQFF	TGTGCCAGCAGTTACGGACTAGCGGGGGGGAATGAGCAGTTCTTC
NA	TRBJ1-3	NA	TRBV6-1	CASSELQGYLDTIYF	TGTGCCAGCAGTGAGCTACAGGGATATCTGGACACCATATATTTT
NA	TRBJ2-3	NA	TRBV7-8	CASSLAGTTSADTQYF	TGTGCCAGCAGCTTGGCCGGGACAACTTCGGCAGATACGCAGTATTTT
NA	TRBJ2-1	TRBD1	TRBV7-2	CASSPGQVPYNEQFF	TGTGCCAGCAGCCCAGGACAGGTACCCTACAATGAGCAGTTCTTC
NA	TRBJ1-2	NA	TRBV12-5	CARSRRGNHYGYTF	TGTGCCAGGTCCCGTCGGGGGAATCACTATGGCTACACCTTC
NA	TRBJ2-2	TRBD1	TRBV7-2	CASSLRDSANTGELFF	TGTGCCAGCAGCTTAAGGGACAGCGCGAACACCGGGGAGCTGTTTTTT
NA	TRBJ1-2	NA	TRBV9	CASSAPGGSYGYTF	TGTGCCAGCAGCGCCCCCGGGGGAAGCTATGGCTACACCTTC
NA	TRBJ2-1	NA	TRBV2	CASSGSTGDEQFF	TGTGCCAGCAGTGGTAGCACGGGGGATGAGCAGTTCTTC
NA	TRBJ1-5	NA	TRBV28	CASSFQGRKSNQPQHF	TGTGCCAGCAGTTTCCAGGGGCGCAAGTCGAATCAGCCCCAGCATTTT